These 17 T cell receptor beta chains were all obtained from the same sample, sequenced in a study of OX40 agonist ivuxolimab in advanced cancers. The method was immunoSEQ multiplex PCR; TCRdb's version includes in-frame clones alone and lacks a portion of them. The data hold around 100,000 clones, with about 91% observed a single time. This specimen was CD4+ or CD8+ T cells sorted from blood, taken in a trial of the OX40 agonist ivuxolimab. The receptor source for this set is an adult with an advanced solid tumor such as melanoma, head and neck, liver or kidney cancer.

The CDR3 loop is CASSPLGLAGGYEQYF. DNA of the CDR3: TGCGCCAGCAGCCCGCTCGGACTAGCGGGAGGCTACGAGCAGTACTTC. J is TRBJ2-7 and V is TRBV5-1, with TRBD2 identical over 14 bases. Germline V lookup: CDR1 SGHRS, CDR2 YFSETQ. With V trimmed by 4 bases and J by 3 bases, 6 bases remained unmatched. This CDR3 has 16 residues.

This chain uses TRBV28 with TRBJ2-5, with 9 bases that match TRBD1. CDR1 is MDHEN, CDR2 SYDVKM, per germline. There are 14 residues in the CDR3. Trimming at V came to 2 bases and at J to 3 bases, leaving 1 base not matched to a gene. CDR3 in DNA: TGTGCCAGCAGTTTAAGGACAGGGGAAGAGACCCAGTACTTC. It translates to CASSLRTGEETQYF.

The chain has TRBV2 and TRBJ1-2, with 8 bases that match TRBD1. Germline-derived CDR1 and CDR2 are SNHLY and FYNNEI. The junction had 2 bases not matched to a gene; V was cut back by 10 bases and J by 4 bases. The CDR3 consists of 11 residues. DNA for the CDR3: TGTGCCACCGGGACAGGCTATGGCTACACCTTC. It encodes CATGTGYGYTF.

V gene TRBV5-1 combines with J gene TRBJ1-6; 10 bases are shared with TRBD1. CDR1 is SGHRS and CDR2 is YFSETQ in the germline V gene. The CDR3 is 15 amino acids. J lost 10 bases, V lost 4 bases, and 8 bases had no gene match. The CDR3 reads CASSQGQGSGSPLHF. CDR3 DNA sequence: TGCGCCAGCAGCCAGGGACAGGGGTCGGGGTCACCCCTCCACTTT.

The V call is TRBV6-1, the J call TRBJ1-1, with a possible D match to TRBD1 (6 bases). This CDR3 has 13 residues. V lost 4 bases to trimming and J lost 3 bases, with 9 bases between them. Germline V gene data show CDR1 as MNHNS and CDR2 as SASEGT. Written as DNA, the CDR3 is TGTGCCAGCAGTGCACAGGGTCACACTGAAGCTTTCTTT. Translation: CASSAQGHTEAFF.

The gene calls are TRBV6-5 and TRBJ2-6; a possible D gene is TRBD2 (5 bases). V shed 0 bases and J shed 3 bases, with 9 bases lying between them. The CDR3 is made up of 16 amino acids. Looked up from germline, CDR1 is MNHEY and CDR2 is SVGAGI. The CDR3 sequence: CASSYSRGSGANVLTF. DNA for the CDR3: TGTGCCAGCAGTTACTCTCGGGGAAGTGGGGCCAACGTCCTGACTTTC.

The V gene is TRBV14, the J gene TRBJ2-3, with D uncertain. The V end lost 6 bases, the J end lost 2 bases, and 9 bases lay between the germline ends. This CDR3 comprises 13 residues. The germline V gene encodes CDR1 SGHDN and CDR2 FVKESK. In nucleotides, the CDR3 is TGTGCCAGCAGTACCGGTTTCACAGATACGCAGTATTTT. Translating gives CASSTGFTDTQYF.

The chain couples TRBV2 to TRBJ2-7; TRBD1 agrees at 10 bases. CDR1 is SNHLY and CDR2 is FYNNEI in the germline V gene. The V segment lost 10 bases and the J segment 2 bases; nucleotides outside the gene matches: 5. This CDR3 region has 13 residues. CDR3 loop: CAIDGQGAYEQYF. The DNA for the CDR3 is TGTGCCATAGATGGACAGGGGGCCTACGAGCAGTACTTC.

The chain employs TRBV19 and TRBJ1-2; 7 nucleotides match TRBD1. Germline CDR1 LNHDA, CDR2 SQIVND (reference sequence). V was pared by 4 bases and J by 8 bases, with 13 bases of the junction left unmatched. This CDR3 region has 15 residues. The CDR3 is CASSTIGGRARGYTF. Here the CDR3 DNA reads TGTGCCAGTAGTACCATAGGGGGCAGGGCTCGCGGCTACACCTTC.

This chain joins TRBV10-2 and TRBJ1-6; D is unresolved. The CDR3 is 15 amino acids. With 0 bases removed from V and 9 bases from J, the gap between germline ends came to 12 bases. Germline V CDR1 and CDR2: WSHSY, SAAADI. The CDR3 loop reads CASSESGRVGSPLHF. Written as DNA, the CDR3 is TGCGCCAGCAGTGAGTCGGGGAGGGTTGGTTCACCCCTCCACTTT.

This chain uses TRBV5-1 with TRBJ1-5; D perhaps matches TRBD1 (5 bases). CDR3 length: 15 residues. The germline V gene encodes CDR1 SGHRS and CDR2 YFSETQ. The germline V and J ends were trimmed by 5 bases and 0 bases, with 12 bases remaining between them. Here the CDR3 reads CASRLTEYSNQPQHF. CDR3 bases: TGCGCCAGCAGGTTGACAGAATATAGCAATCAGCCCCAGCATTTT.

This chain connects TRBV6-6 to TRBJ2-1; TRBD2 might be the D (7 bases). Germline CDR1 reads MNHNY; CDR2 reads SVGAGI (reference sequence). Trimming removed 5 bases at V and 7 bases at J, with 18 bases between. This CDR3 has 15 amino acids. CDR3 sequence: CASSPLTGGRNEQFF. CDR3 coding DNA: TGTGCCAGCAGTCCACTGACGGGGGGCAGGAATGAGCAGTTCTTC.

The chain combines TRBV30 with TRBJ1-5; D perhaps matches TRBD1 (5 bases). The CDR3 runs to 12 residues. Germline V gene sequence: CDR1 GTSNPN, CDR2 SVGIG (reference sequence). Trimming left V 3 bases short and J 2 bases short, with 5 bases between. The CDR3 reads CAWSRGNQPQHF. In DNA form, the CDR3 reads TGTGCCTGGAGCAGGGGCAATCAGCCCCAGCATTTT.

This clone was observed a few times. The J gene is TRBJ2-7, the V gene TRBV4-1, with D possibly matching TRBD1 (6 bases). Germline V gene data show CDR1 as MGHRA and CDR2 as YSYEKL. V was shortened by 5 bases and J by 1 base, with 12 bases between the two germline ends. The CDR3 length is 14 residues. Here the CDR3 reads CASSKPGQSYEQYF. The CDR3 coding sequence is TGCGCCAGCAGCAAACCGGGACAATCCTACGAGCAGTACTTC.

This clone was picked up one time. The chain employs TRBV29-1 and TRBJ2-5; 12 bases match TRBD1. The CDR3 is 15 residues long. Germline V gene lookup returns CDR1 SQVTM and CDR2 ANQGSEA. V lost 7 bases, J lost 5 bases, and 11 bases stayed unmatched. The CDR3 DNA sequence: TGCAGCGCCGCGACCGGGACAGGGGGCCGGGAGACCCAGTACTTC. It codes for CSAATGTGGRETQYF.

The chain links TRBV10-3 to TRBJ1-3; tentatively, D is TRBD1 (6 bases). There are 13 residues in the CDR3. Germline V CDR1 and CDR2: ENHRY, SYGVKD. Trimming took off 4 bases at V and 4 bases at J, with 8 bases between the two ends. The CDR3 DNA reads TGTGCCATCAGTGGTGGGACAGGAAACACCATATATTTT. Translation: CAISGGTGNTIYF.

The rearrangement links TRBV19 to TRBJ2-7; possible D gene TRBD2, 6 bases. Trimming took off 10 bases at V and 2 bases at J, with 18 bases between the two ends. This CDR3 comprises 14 residues. Germline V gives CDR1 LNHDA, CDR2 SQIVND (reference sequence). The CDR3 nucleotides are TGTGCCACCACCCCAGGGCCGGGGGCCTACGAGCAGTACTTC. Protein sequence: CATTPGPGAYEQYF. Variable domain in full (rest from reference TRBV19 and TRBJ2-7): DGGITQSPKYLFRKEGQNVTLSCEQNLNHDAMYWYRQDPGQGLRLIYYSQIVNDFQKGDIAEGYSVSREKKESFPLTVTSAQKNPTAFYLCATTPGPGAYEQYFGPGTRLTVT.